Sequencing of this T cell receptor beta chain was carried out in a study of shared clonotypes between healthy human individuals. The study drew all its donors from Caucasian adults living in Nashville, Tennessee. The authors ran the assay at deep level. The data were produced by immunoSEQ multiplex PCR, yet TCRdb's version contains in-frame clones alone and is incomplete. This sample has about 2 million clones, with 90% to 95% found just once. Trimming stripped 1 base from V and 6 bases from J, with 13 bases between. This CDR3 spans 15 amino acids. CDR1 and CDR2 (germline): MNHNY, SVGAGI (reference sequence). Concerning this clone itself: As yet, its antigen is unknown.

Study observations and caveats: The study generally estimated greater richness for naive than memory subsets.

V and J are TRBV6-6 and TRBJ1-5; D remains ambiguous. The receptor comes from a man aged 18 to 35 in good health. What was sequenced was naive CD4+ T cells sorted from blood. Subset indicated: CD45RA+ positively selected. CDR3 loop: CASSYFSSWGQPQHF. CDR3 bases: TGTGCCAGCAGTTACTTTTCATCGTGGGGTCAGCCCCAGCATTTT.